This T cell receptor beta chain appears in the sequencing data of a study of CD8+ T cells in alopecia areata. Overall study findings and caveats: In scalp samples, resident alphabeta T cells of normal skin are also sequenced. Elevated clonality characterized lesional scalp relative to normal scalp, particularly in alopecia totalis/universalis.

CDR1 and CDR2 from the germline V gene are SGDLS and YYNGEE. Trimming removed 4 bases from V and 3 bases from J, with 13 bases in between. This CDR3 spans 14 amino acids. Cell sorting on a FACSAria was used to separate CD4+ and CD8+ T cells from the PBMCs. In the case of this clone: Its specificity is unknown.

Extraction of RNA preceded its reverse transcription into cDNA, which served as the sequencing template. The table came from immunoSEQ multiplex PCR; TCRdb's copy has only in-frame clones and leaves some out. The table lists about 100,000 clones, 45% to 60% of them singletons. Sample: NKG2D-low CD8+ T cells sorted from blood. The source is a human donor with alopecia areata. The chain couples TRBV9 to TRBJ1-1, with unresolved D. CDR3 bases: TGTGCCAGCAGCCTCGCGGACGGCGACACTGAAGCTTTCTTT. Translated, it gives CASSLADGDTEAFF.